This T cell receptor beta chain was found in a study of prognosis after radiotherapy for stage I lung cancer. Study overall: Each patient with non-small cell lung cancer was deemed medically inoperable. Post-radiotherapy, distant metastases were observed in a few patients (median 7 months), whereas no significant progression was observed in about 15.

Blood, around 6 milliliters, was collected at each of two time points. Genomic DNA provided the template from which TCR beta CDR3 was amplified by two-round multiplex PCR. Gene-specific primers for each TRBV and TRBJ gene drove first-round PCR. TCRdb called the multiplex PCR reads again in MiXCR, with one record for every CDR3 protein. The sample lists about 14,000 distinct CDR3 sequences, 45% to 50% occurring once. V lost 5 bases and J 4 bases, leaving 14 bases between the germline ends. CDR3 length equals 14 residues. Per the germline V gene, CDR1 is SEHNR and CDR2 is FQNEAQ (reference sequence). Sequences were derived from PBMCs, sampled before or after stereotactic body radiation therapy (not recorded which). The origin of this receptor is a donor at least 50 years old with non-small cell lung cancer. V gene TRBV7-9 combines with J gene TRBJ1-1, with D unclear. The CDR3 reads CASSQARAGTEAFF. The CDR3 DNA is TGTGCCAGCAGCCAAGCCCGGGCGGGCACTGAAGCTTTCTTT.